Listed below are T cell receptor beta chains from one sample, sequenced in a study of human T cells and chemical hapten exposure. MiXCR was run by TCRdb on the RACE reads, yielding one entry per CDR3 protein. This repertoire shows under 400,000 distinct CDR3 sequences, 5.1% found once; its top ten account for just over 2.5%. The source was whole blood, collected in connection with sensitization to the hapten diphenylcyclopropenone (DPC). The source is a woman in her 50s with alopecia areata. Some clones in this sample may be carry-over from other donors' samples. CDR3s include the opening cysteine and the closing phenylalanine or tryptophan. A D gene is named only where the DNA matches it firmly. Expanded clones get a size class; other rows say once, few or many, or leave the size out.

d_gene	len	abundance	j_gene	v_gene	CDR3aa
TRBD2	15	many	TRBJ2-5	TRBV6-6	CASSPSGRPPETQYF
-	15	few	TRBJ2-3	TRBV3-1	CASSRMGGRTDTQYF
-	15	-	TRBJ1-1	TRBV5-8	CASSLGLIQNTEAFF
-	15	-	TRBJ2-3	TRBV4-3	CARVFGGEETDTQYF
-	14	-	TRBJ2-5	TRBV20-1	CSAGGGVSEETQYF
TRBD2	19	many	TRBJ2-1	TRBV5-1	CASSFYPSSGGTVVNEQFF
TRBD2	15	many	TRBJ2-3	TRBV7-9	CASSSGLVGTDTQYF
-	14	few	TRBJ2-7	TRBV3-1	CASSDRYRGYEQYF
-	15	-	TRBJ1-5	TRBV6-6	CASSPQFGSNQPQHF
-	15	few	TRBJ2-1	TRBV4-1	CASSHNGRGHNEQFF
-	13	many	TRBJ1-2	TRBV29-1	CSVDNPPNYGYTF
-	16	many	TRBJ2-1	TRBV7-2	CASRTSGGLANNEQFF
-	16	many	TRBJ2-3	TRBV6-1	CASSEWASDSTDTQYF
TRBD1	16	few	TRBJ2-3	TRBV7-9	CASSLFRDRFTDTQYF
TRBD2	16	few	TRBJ2-1	TRBV7-9	CASSPLGGFSYNEQFF
-	15	-	TRBJ2-7	TRBV10-3	CAISTGTLARYEQYF
TRBD1	13	few	TRBJ1-4	TRBV7-9	CASSIRGGGKLFF
TRBD2	17	few	TRBJ2-1	TRBV19	CASSQGTSGATYNEQFF
-	13	-	TRBJ1-2	TRBV12-3/TRBV12-4	CASSLATGYGYTF
TRBD1	19	many	TRBJ1-1	TRBV7-9	CASSWRSARQGASNTEAFF
-	15	many	TRBJ2-3	TRBV7-2	CASSLANLYTDTQYF
TRBD1	13	many	TRBJ1-1	TRBV7-2	CASSLGDRVKAFF
-	12	few	TRBJ2-3	TRBV6-2/TRBV6-3	CASMETTDTQYF
-	13	many	TRBJ1-1	TRBV21-1	CASRARGAYEAFF
-	14	many	TRBJ2-3	TRBV14	CASSQLTRADTQYF
TRBD1	14	many	TRBJ1-2	TRBV20-1	CSASRRQGVDGYTF
TRBD2	15	few	TRBJ2-3	TRBV18	CASSPGLAGLSGQYF
TRBD2	15	few	TRBJ2-7	TRBV5-6	CASSAGTSGRHEQYF
-	16	few	TRBJ2-7	TRBV18	CASSPYQVHTPYEQYF
TRBD2	17	few	TRBJ2-3	TRBV20-1	CSASKGLAGRPGDTQYF
-	14	many	TRBJ2-6	TRBV29-1	CSVPGRSGANVLTF
TRBD2	14	many	TRBJ2-3	TRBV29-1	CSVSPIAGADTQYF
-	14	few	TRBJ1-5	TRBV30	CAWSVSGPGQPQHF
-	14	many	TRBJ2-3	TRBV7-2	CASSLPLALDTQYF
-	14	-	TRBJ1-5	TRBV20-1	CSASQDGKYQPQHF
-	13	many	TRBJ2-7	TRBV3-1	CASSQIEGDEQYF
-	14	-	TRBJ1-1	TRBV28	CAVQGAQMNTEAFF
TRBD2	15	many	TRBJ2-3	TRBV28	CASSSAGWDTDTQYF
TRBD2	16	-	TRBJ2-1	TRBV20-1	CSARDYRLAVYNEQFF
TRBD2	16	many	TRBJ2-1	TRBV5-1	CASSLEGSGRYGEQFF
TRBD2	14	many	TRBJ2-5	TRBV7-9	CASGLVAGAETQYF
TRBD2	15	many	TRBJ2-1	TRBV4-2	CASSQDIAGVSEQFF
-	12	-	TRBJ1-2	TRBV20-1	CSARDRRGGYTF
TRBD2	16	many	TRBJ2-3	TRBV7-2	CASRIAGGPSPDTQYF
-	13	many	TRBJ2-1	TRBV7-2	CASSSAGRAEQFF
-	15	few	TRBJ1-3	TRBV2	CASSSQILGGNTIYF
TRBD2	16	many	TRBJ2-3	TRBV10-2	CASSEIGTRGTDTQYF
-	13	few	TRBJ2-5	TRBV20-1	CSASPLAQETQYF
-	16	many	TRBJ2-1	TRBV29-1	CSVEGLGGRSYNEQFF
-	15	few	TRBJ2-7	TRBV28	CASSFPRGTHYEQYF